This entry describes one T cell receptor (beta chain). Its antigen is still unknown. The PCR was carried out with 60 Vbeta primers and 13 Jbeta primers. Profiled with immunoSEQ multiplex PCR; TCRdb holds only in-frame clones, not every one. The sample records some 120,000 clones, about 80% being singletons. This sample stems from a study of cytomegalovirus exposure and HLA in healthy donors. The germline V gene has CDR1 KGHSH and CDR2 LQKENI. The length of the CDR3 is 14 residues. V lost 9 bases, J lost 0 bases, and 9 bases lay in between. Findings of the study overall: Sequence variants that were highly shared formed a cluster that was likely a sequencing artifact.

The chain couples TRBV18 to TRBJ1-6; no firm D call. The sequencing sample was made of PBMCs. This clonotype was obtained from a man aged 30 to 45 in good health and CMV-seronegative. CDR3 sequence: CARLRGSYNSPLHF. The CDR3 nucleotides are TGTGCCAGGTTGCGGGGCTCCTATAATTCACCCCTCCACTTT.